The TCR beta chain described here comes from a study of T cell responses to AZD1222 COVID-19 vaccine. Study findings and constraints: Repertoire sampling occurred only after the peak T cell response. Spike was spanned by vaccine-associated CD4 TCRs, which were dominant at 160-218 and 743-854.

CDR1 MNHNS and CDR2 SASEGT come from the germline V gene. V was pared by 2 bases and J by 2 bases, with 13 bases between. The CDR3 totals 16 residues. The sample holds a few counts of this clone. No antigen is known for it. Data came from immunoSEQ multiplex PCR; TCRdb stores just in-frame clones and leaves some out. Of around 160,000 clones in the sample, about 89% were seen once. The rearrangement links TRBV6-1 to TRBJ1-5; D perhaps matches TRBD1 (5 bases). The origin of this receptor is an adult in good health. The sequences come from peripheral blood, collected on day 0 of MenACWY control vaccination. The CDR3: CASSEFGGEGNQPQHF. CDR3 bases: TGTGCCAGCAGTGAATTCGGGGGTGAGGGCAATCAGCCCCAGCATTTT.